What follows describes a single T cell receptor beta chain. Its antigen has not been determined. Qualities for individual bases were not recorded, and no much larger clone is one base off. For CDR1 and CDR2, the germline V gene lists MNHEY and SVGAGI. V is pared back by 7 bases and J by 1 base, with 12 bases lying between the germline termini. From its cysteine to its phenylalanine, the CDR3 spans 14 amino acids. Just the 42-base CDR3 DNA is kept, in frame starting at base 1. The record originates from a study of PD-L1 blockade in urothelial cancer (dated by TCRdb to 2016 to 2017). About the study as a whole: All patients started therapy in the mid-2010s and received atezolizumab 1,200 mg intravenously every 3 weeks. About 90% of the roughly 30 patients were males with bladder-origin urothelial cancer, and 18 of 29 reported a prior smoking history. An ECOG performance status of 0 or 1 was recorded for the patients, and 0 to 3 prior chemotherapy regimens had been received by the patients. Blood samples were analyzed at two time points: 3 weeks after treatment start (second dose) and 6 weeks after treatment start. A median of about 150,000 T cells and approximately 86,000 unique TCRs was obtained from blood samples, and a median clonality of roughly 0.08 was observed. An exploratory multi-omic analysis was conducted of the somatic, immune and clinical correlates of response to PD-L1 blockade with atezolizumab in urothelial cancer. Pretreatment tumor samples, along with matched peripheral blood collected serially before and after atezolizumab treatment, underwent TCR sequencing. Durable clinical benefit was defined as a progression-free survival longer than 6 months, and TCR features were additionally tested against progression-free survival and overall survival. In the same patients, pretreatment tumors underwent whole exome sequencing and RNA sequencing in addition to TCR sequencing. Roughly nine patients achieved durable clinical benefit and 20 did not. Twenty-nine patients had pretreatment blood TCR-seq, around 25 had at least one posttreatment blood collection, and around 25 had tumor TCR-seq. Broad study findings and their caveats: At 3 weeks after the start of treatment, tumor-associated TCR clones in peripheral blood had expanded more in patients with durable benefit (n ≈ 24, p = 0.022). Improved progression-free and overall survival was found to be associated with pretreatment peripheral blood TCR clonality below the median. Because the sample size was small (n ≈ 30) and many of the analyses were exploratory, the results are meant to be hypothesis-generating.

In the paper's terms, the time point label means: pretreatment peripheral blood. The cohort included about 27 patients with locally advanced or metastatic urothelial carcinoma who were treated at Memorial Sloan Kettering on a trial protocol. Peripheral blood mononuclear cells were collected pretreatment and during treatment, with between 1 and 8 total time points obtained per patient. The Qiagen DNeasy Blood extraction kit was used to purify genomic DNA from total PBMCs and tumor samples. Collected pretreatment and during treatment, PBMCs were isolated and stored as previously described. Synthetic TCR analog templates were spiked into each PCR to estimate absolute template abundance from read counts. TCRbeta CDR3 regions were amplified from genomic DNA with bias-controlled V and J gene primers using the immunoSEQ assay. Rearranged TCRbeta segments were sequenced at approximately 20X coverage. The original methods were these. Clustering was used to correct sequencing errors, and CDR3s were annotated against IMGT so that V, D and J genes could be assigned. Downstream analyses used only productive TCRbeta rearrangements and left out out-of-frame or stop-codon sequences. To compute clonality, Shannon entropy was normalized by the log of the number of unique productive sequences and then subtracted from one. Fisher's exact test with Benjamini-Hochberg correction, at a threshold of adjusted p below 0.01, was used to find clones that differed between time points or between blood and tumor. The immuneACCESS repertoire file appears here via TCRdb, limited to in-frame rearrangements. These files lack a portion of the clones; in checked studies, under half of the deficit traces to unresolved V genes, and the cause of the others is not known. V, J and clone size reflect that table, while D and trimming were determined from the DNA. This sample is represented by tens of thousands of clones; around 82% of them were singletons. The leading ten clones occupy almost 7% of the sample.

Sequenced material: PBMCs, taken around atezolizumab (anti-PD-L1) treatment. This sequence uses TRBV6-5 and TRBJ2-3; the D gene identity is not certain. The TCR was taken from a man aged 60 to 69 with urothelial cancer. CDR3 region: CASKASQGTDTQYF. The DNA is TGTGCCAGCAAGGCCTCTCAGGGCACAGATACGCAGTATTTT.